This T cell receptor beta chain was captured in a study of cytomegalovirus exposure and HLA in healthy donors. The ends were cut back, 6 bases at V and 3 bases at J, with 14 bases in the middle. CDR3 length equals 14 residues. Germline CDR1 and CDR2: MDHEN and SYDVKM. Notes on the study in general: About 87% or about 30% of the time was how often most TCR beta V segments were productive, according to an earlier analysis. TCR beta sequences reportedly predicted the HLA-A and HLA-B alleles of most subjects accurately. Donors were assumed by presence/absence analyses to have roughly uniform sequencing depth. Likely technical artifact: a cluster of highly shared sequence variants.

Use of 60 Vbeta and 13 Jbeta primers characterized the PCR. Generated by immunoSEQ multiplex PCR, the TCRdb table keeps only in-frame clones and is missing some. The table has about 140,000 clones, approximately 80% seen once. As concerns this clone: Its target is not known.

The clonotype was recovered from a man under 40 in good health and CMV-seronegative. Material: PBMCs. This chain uses TRBV28 with TRBJ1-1; D is unclear. In nucleotides, the CDR3 is TGTGCCAGCAGCCCTCAACTTGGTTACACTGAAGCTTTCTTT. It specifies CASSPQLGYTEAFF.